This TCR beta chain was retrieved from a study of CD8+CD57+ T cells in acquired aplastic anemia. V shed 5 bases, J shed 4 bases, and the junction held 5 bases outside the gene matches. CDR1 is MGHRA, CDR2 YSYEKL, per germline. The CDR3 spans 15 residues. All patients picked for sequencing had shown, by flow cytometry, an expansion of CD8+CD57+ cells. When blood sampling took place, the patients had received no therapy. TCR beta VDJ and CDR3 profiling used genomic DNA as template. Each CDR3 protein gets one entry after TCRdb re-called the reads with MiXCR. Counted here are hundreds of thousands of distinct CDR3 sequences, approximately 33% occurring once; the ten biggest clones make up approximately 0.82%. Comments on this clonotype: Its specificity is not known.

General study results and limits: Roughly 27 sequences, all CD8+ CDR3, were shared between patients and controls.

The rearrangement joins TRBV4-1 to TRBJ1-6, with TRBD1 matching over 7 bases. The TCR was taken from a human donor with aplastic anemia. The sample comprised sorted CD4+, CD8+, or CD8+CD57+ T cells (not recorded which) from PBMCs. The CDR3 DNA follows: TGCGCCAGCAGCTCGGGACAGACTTATAATTCACCCCTCCACTTT. Amino acid sequence: CASSSGQTYNSPLHF.